These 7 T cell receptor beta chains were all obtained from the same sample, sequenced in a study of blood T cell repertoires in COVID-19. Method: immunoSEQ multiplex PCR; TCRdb's copy keeps in-frame clones and lacks some. Among approximately 300,000 clones listed, roughly 88% were seen once. Sequenced material: PBMCs or T cells enriched from blood (not recorded which). All receptors come from a woman aged 30 to 39 who had recovered from COVID-19.

This sequence joins TRBV5-1 and TRBJ1-1, with D possibly TRBD1 on 6 matching bases. V lost 0 bases and J 4 bases, leaving 10 bases between the germline ends. The CDR3 runs 14 residues. Germline loops: CDR1 SGHRS, CDR2 YFSETQ. CDR3 sequence reads: CASSLVDSLTEAFF. The CDR3 DNA reads as TGCGCCAGCAGCTTGGTGGACAGCCTCACTGAAGCTTTCTTT.

The V gene is TRBV18, the J gene TRBJ2-3, with 7 bases matching TRBD2. This CDR3 has 16 amino acids. Trimming took 0 bases from V and 2 from J; bases not matched to a gene: 5. Per the germline V gene, CDR1 is KGHSH and CDR2 is LQKENI. The CDR3, as DNA: TGTGCCAGCTCACCACCGGGGGGGGAAAACACAGATACGCAGTATTTT. The encoded protein is CASSPPGGENTDTQYF.

This chain connects TRBV27 to TRBJ2-7; TRBD1 might be the D (6 bases). Trimming took off 5 bases at V and 6 bases at J, with 14 bases between the two ends. The CDR3 loop spans 13 amino acids. Germline CDR1 MNHEY, CDR2 SMNVEV (reference sequence). The CDR3 nucleotides are TGTGCCAGCAGTCCCACCCCAGGGGTCGAGCAGTACTTC. Amino acids: CASSPTPGVEQYF.

This chain connects TRBV28 to TRBJ1-3; a possible D gene is TRBD1 (6 bases). The CDR3 is made up of 17 amino acids. The V and J ends lost 8 bases and 0 bases respectively, with 20 bases between them. Germline V lookup: CDR1 MDHEN, CDR2 SYDVKM. CDR3 protein: CASYPLGQGRSGNTIYF. DNA of the CDR3: TGTGCCAGCTATCCTTTGGGGCAGGGGCGCTCTGGAAACACCATATATTTT.

The V and J genes are TRBV5-4 and TRBJ1-4; 10 nucleotides align to TRBD1. The V segment lost 4 bases and the J segment 8 bases; nucleotides outside the gene matches: 8. The CDR3 contains 15 residues. Germline CDR1 and CDR2: SGHNT and YYREEE (reference sequence). DNA of the CDR3: TGTGCCAGCAGCACTCAGGACAGGGGGGACGAAAAACTGTTTTTT. It translates to CASSTQDRGDEKLFF.

The chain is built from TRBV5-1 and TRBJ1-5; TRBD1 matches at 7 bases. The CDR3 contains 15 residues. Germline V CDR1 and CDR2: SGHRS, YFSETQ. V dropped 2 bases and J dropped 6; count of bases not matched to a gene: 8. The CDR3, as DNA: TGCGCCAGCAGCTTAACCCACAGGGGTGGTCAGCCCCAGCATTTT. Translated: CASSLTHRGGQPQHF.

CDR3 DNA: TGCAGTGCTAGTGCGAGCGGGCAGGTTTCAGATACGCAGTATTTT. It translates to CSASASGQVSDTQYF. The chain employs TRBV20-1 and TRBJ2-3; a possible D gene is TRBD2 (6 bases). CDR1 and CDR2 from the germline V gene are DFQATT and SNEGSKA (reference sequence). V lost 3 bases, J lost 4 bases, and 17 bases lay in between. The CDR3 sequence is 15 residues long.